Reported below is one T cell receptor (beta chain). Its recognized antigen is unknown. Within one base of it there is no much larger clone, and no base qualities were kept. The data derive from a study of blood T cell repertoires in COVID-19 (dated by TCRdb to the early 2020s). Looking at the study overall: The collaborator samples originated in the United States, Italy and Spain and spanned the acute and convalescent phases of COVID-19. The material from the prospective study consisted of cDNA or gDNA derived from T cells, B-cell-depleted T cells, or PBMCs. Deeply sampled blood TCRbeta repertoires from subjects exposed to, actively infected with, or recovered from COVID-19 were included in the dataset. The repertoires were released in a freely available public database intended as a resource for research on the immune response to SARS-CoV-2. The samples were drawn from the first 160 participants of the ongoing ImmuneRACE study and from more than 1,000 subjects provided by 6 global collaborators. Nearly every sample came with metadata listing a de-identified subject ID, COVID-19 status, age in years and sex. Where available, HLA class I and class II types were obtained from metadata supplied by the sample provider rather than from assay-based typing.

What the work shows at the level of the full study, not this receptor alone: How much clinical and demographic metadata was included differed by source and by participant, and the metadata was provided uncurated.

The immunoSEQ Assay, a bias-controlled multiplex PCR, was used to amplify TCRbeta CDR3 regions from genomic DNA. In the original analysis: The number of nucleated cells in each sample was estimated from the amplification of reference gene primers within the assay. To quantify the absolute abundance of each unique TCRbeta CDR3 rearrangement, sequence reads were collapsed and filtered. For each sample, productive Simpson clonality was calculated by taking the square root of Simpson's diversity index across productive rearrangements. Held by TCRdb, this immuneACCESS table contains in-frame sequences only and omits some clones. Under half of the omission traces to an unresolved V gene where checked; the cause of the rest is unknown. V, J and clone size derive from that table, while D and trimming were established from the DNA sequence. This sample is represented by 20,000 to 25,000 clones; roughly 73% of them were singletons. The ten largest clones capture around 19% of the sample.

Collaborating institutions collected whole blood in K2EDTA tubes following their own protocols. Collaborator samples were shipped for TCRbeta analysis as frozen whole blood, isolated PBMCs, or DNA extracted from either sample type. From a lookup of the germline V gene, CDR1 and CDR2 are SGHRS and YFSETQ. The CDR3 has 15 amino acids, counting the end cysteine and phenylalanine. Solely the CDR3 DNA is kept, with 45 bases framed from the first base. Ends trimmed: V by 4 bases, J by 6 bases; bases unmatched to a gene: 8. This TCR was recovered from a human donor in a cohort sampled during active or convalescent COVID-19. The chain is encoded by TRBV5-1 joined to TRBJ2-1, and 9 junction bases match TRBD1. Sequencing was carried out using peripheral blood. The DNA is TGCGCCAGCAGCCCACTTGGGGACAGGGTCAATGAGCAGTTCTTC. This sequence encodes CASSPLGDRVNEQFF.